The clone carrying this TCR beta chain was recorded a few times. The CDR3 consists of 13 residues. Germline-derived CDR1 and CDR2 are SGHRS and YFSETQ. The V end lost 4 bases, the J end lost 4 bases, and 11 bases lay between the germline ends. The use of a sample-barcoded 5' primer and a J-beta primer mix characterized a second PCR of about 7 to 12 cycles. CDR3-containing paired-end reads numbering at least 3 million came from each sample. TCRdb ran MiXCR on the 5' RACE reads and lists one entry per CDR3 protein. Among more than 650,000 distinct CDR3 sequences listed, 20% to 25% were seen once. This sample stems from a study of blood T cells in healthy people across ages.

The receptor's source is a man aged 70-80 years in good health. This chain links TRBV5-1 with TRBJ1-2; D is perhaps TRBD1 (5 bases). The sequencing input was blood. The CDR3 protein is CASSATDFYGYTF. Written as DNA, the CDR3 is TGCGCCAGCAGCGCGACAGATTTCTATGGCTACACCTTC.